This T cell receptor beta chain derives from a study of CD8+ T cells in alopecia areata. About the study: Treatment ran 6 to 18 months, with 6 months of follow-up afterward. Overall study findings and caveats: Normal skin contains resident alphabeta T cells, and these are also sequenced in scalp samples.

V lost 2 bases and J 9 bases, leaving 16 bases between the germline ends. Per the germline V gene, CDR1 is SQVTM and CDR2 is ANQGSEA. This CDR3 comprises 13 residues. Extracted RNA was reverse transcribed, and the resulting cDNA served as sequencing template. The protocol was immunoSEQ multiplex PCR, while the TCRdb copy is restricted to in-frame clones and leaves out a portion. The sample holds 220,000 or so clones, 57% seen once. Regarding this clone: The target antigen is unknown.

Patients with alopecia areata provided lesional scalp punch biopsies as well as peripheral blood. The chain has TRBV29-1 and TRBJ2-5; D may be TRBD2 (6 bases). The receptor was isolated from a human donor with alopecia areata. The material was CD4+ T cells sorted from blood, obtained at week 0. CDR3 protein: CSVEPLRRDAQYF. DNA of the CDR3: TGCAGCGTTGAACCCCTCAGGAGGGACGCCCAGTACTTC.